The clone carrying this T cell receptor (beta chain) was seen many times. According to the study, TCR beta libraries were built with iRepertoire HTBI primers and CDR3-region Arm-PCR. TCRdb analysed the multiplex PCR reads with MiXCR anew, one entry per CDR3 protein. The table shows 360,000 or so distinct CDR3 sequences, with 10% to 15% occurring only once. This sample stems from a study of regulatory T cells in long-lasting Graves disease. This CDR3 has 12 amino acids. V dropped 4 bases and J dropped 9 bases, with 11 bases sitting between them. Germline V gene lookup returns CDR1 SGHRS and CDR2 YFSETQ. Time point noted: newly diagnosed GD, antithyroid drugs for less than 3 months. There was RNA extracted from PBMCs, and the TCR library was made from it. These data also formed part of another study, on T cells in Graves' hyperthyroidism and ophthalmopathy. That study reports: Classification by a 13 V-J model distinguished ophthalmopathy from stable hyperthyroidism.

This TCR came from a woman between 18 and 30 years old with Graves disease. The chain is built from TRBV5-1 and TRBJ2-1, with D uncertain. Sequences were derived from peripheral blood mononuclear cells (PBMCs), sampled at new diagnosis, from a patient treated with antithyroid drugs. The CDR3 sequence is CASSRLMSEQFF. The CDR3 nucleotides read TGCGCCAGCAGCCGACTGATGTCTGAGCAGTTCTTC.